This is a list of T cell receptor beta chains from one sample in a study of spatial heterogeneity in lung cancer. TCRdb used MiXCR to reprocess the 5' RACE reads, holding one entry per CDR3 protein. There are around 25,000 distinct CDR3 sequences in the sample; 5% to 6.5% occur only once, and 24% lies in the top ten. The material was PBMCs, obtained at follow-up. The receptors shown here come from a female donor with early-stage non-small cell lung cancer. CDR3s include the opening cysteine and the closing phenylalanine or tryptophan. Each record gives: D gene, V gene, clone size, J gene, CDR3 DNA, CDR3 protein. A D gene is named only where the DNA matches it firmly. Clone size appears in some rows only: once, few, many, or a class for an expanded clone.

D: TRBD2
V: TRBV6-2/TRBV6-3
size: many
J: TRBJ2-7
DNA: TGTGCCAGCAGTTCCGGACTAGCGGGAGTCGACGAGCAGTACTTC
CDR3: CASSSGLAGVDEQYF

D: TRBD2
V: TRBV7-2
size: many
J: TRBJ2-3
DNA: TGTGCCAGCAGCCCGGGACTAGCGGCCAGCACAGATACGCAGTATTTT
CDR3: CASSPGLAASTDTQYF

D: NA
V: TRBV2
size: many
J: TRBJ2-1
DNA: TGTGCCAGCAGTGAAACAGCCTACAATGAGCAGTTCTTC
CDR3: CASSETAYNEQFF

D: TRBD2
V: TRBV27
size: many
J: TRBJ2-7
DNA: TGTGCCATCGGGCTAGCGGGGCCAACCTACGAGCAGTACTTC
CDR3: CAIGLAGPTYEQYF

D: TRBD2
V: TRBV5-1
size: many
J: TRBJ2-3
DNA: TGCGCCAGCAGCCCGGGACTAGCGGGGGGCGCCGCTAGCACAGATACGCAGTATTTT
CDR3: CASSPGLAGGAASTDTQYF

D: NA
V: TRBV9
size: NA
J: TRBJ1-1
DNA: TGTGCCAGCAGCGTAACGGATAACACTGAAGCTTTCTTT
CDR3: CASSVTDNTEAFF

D: TRBD1
V: TRBV5-5
size: many
J: TRBJ2-6
DNA: TGTGCCAGCAGCCGGGACAGGGCTGGGGCCAACGTCCTGACTTTC
CDR3: CASSRDRAGANVLTF

D: NA
V: TRBV7-2
size: many
J: TRBJ2-4
DNA: TGTGCCAGCAGCTTAGTCGGCCCCTCCGCCAAAAACATTCAGTACTTC
CDR3: CASSLVGPSAKNIQYF

D: TRBD1
V: TRBV10-3
size: many
J: TRBJ1-1
DNA: TGTGCCATCAGTACAGGGGTAACTGAAGCTTTCTTT
CDR3: CAISTGVTEAFF

D: NA
V: TRBV10-2
size: many
J: TRBJ2-6
DNA: TGCGCCAGCAGGGGAGCACAGGGGGCCAACGTCCTGACTTTC
CDR3: CASRGAQGANVLTF

D: NA
V: TRBV10-3
size: many
J: TRBJ1-4
DNA: TGTGCCATCAGTGAGTCGCAGGCGGGGGAAAAACTGTTTTTT
CDR3: CAISESQAGEKLFF

D: TRBD2
V: TRBV6-1
size: NA
J: TRBJ2-1
DNA: TGTGCCAGCAGTGAACTGACGGGAGGGGGTAATGAGCAGTTCTTC
CDR3: CASSELTGGGNEQFF

D: NA
V: TRBV6-2/TRBV6-3
size: many
J: TRBJ1-4
DNA: TGTGCCAGCTGGACAGCTCCTAATGAAAAACTGTTTTTT
CDR3: CASWTAPNEKLFF

D: TRBD1
V: TRBV20-1
size: many
J: TRBJ1-5
DNA: TGCAGTGCTGGACAGGGTGACCAGCCCCAGCATTTT
CDR3: CSAGQGDQPQHF

D: TRBD2
V: TRBV7-2
size: many
J: TRBJ2-3
DNA: TGTGCCAGCAGCTTAGTAGCGGGGGGCCAAGATACGCAGTATTTT
CDR3: CASSLVAGGQDTQYF

D: NA
V: TRBV6-5
size: many
J: TRBJ2-7
DNA: TGTGCCAGCAGTTACACTTCGGACAGTTACGAGCAGTACTTC
CDR3: CASSYTSDSYEQYF

D: NA
V: TRBV7-6
size: few
J: TRBJ2-2
DNA: TGTGCCAGCAGCTTTTCAGGGACGAACACCGGGGAGCTGTTTTTT
CDR3: CASSFSGTNTGELFF

D: NA
V: TRBV20-1
size: few
J: TRBJ2-2
DNA: TGCAGTGCTAGAGCCAATAGCAGGAACACCGGGGAGCTGTTTTTT
CDR3: CSARANSRNTGELFF

D: TRBD1
V: TRBV5-4
size: many
J: TRBJ2-2
DNA: TGTGCCAGCAGCCCGAACTCCGGGACCAGGGGGACCGGGGAGCTGTTTTTT
CDR3: CASSPNSGTRGTGELFF

D: NA
V: TRBV5-6
size: many
J: TRBJ1-3
DNA: TGTGCCAGCAGCTTGCCAGCGACTGGAAACACCATATATTTT
CDR3: CASSLPATGNTIYF

D: NA
V: TRBV4-2
size: many
J: TRBJ2-3
DNA: TGTGCCAGCAGCCAGGACCTCCTGGATACGCAGTATTTT
CDR3: CASSQDLLDTQYF

D: NA
V: TRBV4-1
size: many
J: TRBJ2-7
DNA: TGCGCCAGCAGCCAAGACCCGTCCCCGGGGACCCCACCCTACGAGCAGTACTTC
CDR3: CASSQDPSPGTPPYEQYF

D: TRBD1
V: TRBV12-3/TRBV12-4
size: many
J: TRBJ1-2
DNA: TGTGCCAGCAGTCCCGGGACAGGGCATGGGGGCTACACCTTC
CDR3: CASSPGTGHGGYTF

D: NA
V: TRBV28
size: NA
J: TRBJ2-7
DNA: TGTGCCAGCACCAAGGACTGGAGCTCCTACGAGCAGTACTTC
CDR3: CASTKDWSSYEQYF

D: TRBD2
V: TRBV5-1
size: many
J: TRBJ2-7
DNA: TGCGCCAGCAGCTTTCTAGCGGGGGGGCTGGAGCAGTACTTC
CDR3: CASSFLAGGLEQYF

D: TRBD2
V: TRBV20-1
size: many
J: TRBJ2-1
DNA: TGCAGTGCCCCTAGCGGGGGGGCAAATGAGCAGTTCTTC
CDR3: CSAPSGGANEQFF

D: TRBD1
V: TRBV7-2
size: NA
J: TRBJ2-3
DNA: TGTGCCAGCAGGCGGACAGGGGACACAGATACGCAGTATTTT
CDR3: CASRRTGDTDTQYF

D: TRBD1
V: TRBV4-3
size: many
J: TRBJ1-3
DNA: TGCGCCAGCAGCGGACAGGGCGGCGGAAACACCATATATTTT
CDR3: CASSGQGGGNTIYF

D: TRBD2
V: TRBV20-1
size: many
J: TRBJ2-5
DNA: TGCAGTGCTAGAGTCCTAGCGGGGGGCCAAGAGACCCAGTACTTC
CDR3: CSARVLAGGQETQYF

D: NA
V: TRBV28
size: medium-sized
J: TRBJ2-7
DNA: TGTGCCAGCAGTATCCTAGGCCAGAAATCGTCCTACGAGCAGTACTTC
CDR3: CASSILGQKSSYEQYF

D: NA
V: TRBV30
size: many
J: TRBJ1-6
DNA: TGTGCCTGGACTTGGGAGGTAAAGTCACCCCTCCACTTT
CDR3: CAWTWEVKSPLHF

D: NA
V: TRBV5-1
size: many
J: TRBJ2-1
DNA: TGCGCCAGCAGCTTGGCAGAGGGTCTCTCCTCCTACAATGAGCAGTTCTTC
CDR3: CASSLAEGLSSYNEQFF

D: NA
V: TRBV7-8
size: many
J: TRBJ1-4
DNA: TGTGCCAGCAGCTTAGAGGAGTGGGGGAGGGAAAAACTGTTTTTT
CDR3: CASSLEEWGREKLFF

D: NA
V: TRBV6-1
size: many
J: TRBJ1-6
DNA: TGTGCCAGCAGTGGGAGTGGATCACCCCTCCACTTT
CDR3: CASSGSGSPLHF

D: TRBD2
V: TRBV11-2
size: NA
J: TRBJ2-3
DNA: TGTGCCAGCAGCGGGACTAGCGGGAGAACCACAGATACGCAGTATTTT
CDR3: CASSGTSGRTTDTQYF

D: NA
V: TRBV20-1
size: medium-sized
J: TRBJ2-7
DNA: TGCAGTGCTAGATCAGCCCCCTACGAGCAGTACTTC
CDR3: CSARSAPYEQYF

D: NA
V: TRBV7-2
size: NA
J: TRBJ1-4
DNA: TGTGCCAGCAGCTTAGGAACGGTCCTTAATGAAAAACTGTTTTTT
CDR3: CASSLGTVLNEKLFF

D: NA
V: TRBV7-3
size: few
J: TRBJ2-4
DNA: TGTGCCAGCAGCTGGACCGGCGGAAACATTCAGTACTTC
CDR3: CASSWTGGNIQYF

D: TRBD2
V: TRBV7-2
size: many
J: TRBJ2-5
DNA: TGTGCCAGCAGCGTACCTAGCGGGAGTCGAGAGACCCAGTACTTC
CDR3: CASSVPSGSRETQYF